The present entry profiles one T cell receptor (beta chain) with its context. The authors' processing: Amplifying reference gene primers gave estimates of nucleated cell counts. Assay: immunoSEQ multiplex PCR; the TCRdb copy retains only in-frame clones and omits some. The DNA gave D and trimming, while V, J and clone size come from that table. The data show roughly 70,000 clones, more than 90% seen once. Looked up from germline, CDR1 is SGHRS and CDR2 is YFSETQ. This CDR3 is 18 amino acids long. After removal of 4 bases from V and 4 bases from J, the junction contained 12 bases not matched to a gene. The data derive from a study of blood T cell repertoires in COVID-19. Looking at the study overall: Spain, Italy and the United States supplied samples that represented acute and convalescent COVID-19. Sources were T cells, B-cell-depleted T cells, or PBMCs; the material itself was cDNA or gDNA.

The TCR was taken from a human donor with active COVID-19. The donor label of this sample is uncertain. The chain couples TRBV5-1 to TRBJ2-5; TRBD2 aligns across 14 bases. Sequenced input: peripheral blood. CDR3: CASSPATSGRAGGETQYF. For the CDR3, the DNA is TGCGCCAGCAGCCCGGCGACTAGCGGGAGGGCCGGGGGAGAGACCCAGTACTTC.